A selection of T cell receptor beta chains follows, all from one sample in a study of type 1 and type 2 diabetes patients. TCRdb re-analysed the multiplex PCR reads in MiXCR, keeping a single row per CDR3 protein. Among about 290,000 distinct CDR3 sequences, 47% were seen once, and the ten largest hold around 13%. Sequenced sample: peripheral blood mononuclear cells (PBMCs). Receptors originate from a man between 18 and 29 years old with type 2 diabetes. Both conserved end residues are part of each CDR3. A D gene is named only where the DNA matches it firmly. Not all rows give a size; the values are once, few, many and, for expanded clones, a class.

clone size | J gene | V gene | D gene | CDR3 DNA | CDR3 protein
NA | TRBJ2-5 | TRBV25-1 | TRBD2 | TGTGCCAGCAGTTCCGGTGGACTAGCGGGAGGTGGGACCCAGTACTTC | CASSSGGLAGGGTQYF
NA | TRBJ2-7 | TRBV12-3/TRBV12-4 | NA | TGTGCCAGCAGTTTAATTAGCCTCCCCTACGAGCAGTACTTC | CASSLISLPYEQYF
few | TRBJ1-2 | TRBV6-6 | TRBD1 | TGTGCCAGCAGTTACTCGATTGGGACAGGGTTTTTTTTTGGTGGCTACACCTTC | CASSYSIGTGFFFGGYTF
few | TRBJ2-6 | TRBV24-1 | TRBD1 | TGTGCCACCAGTGATGGGGACAGGTTTAGCTCTGGGGCCAACGTCCTGACTTTC | CATSDGDRFSSGANVLTF
NA | TRBJ1-2 | TRBV19 | NA | TGTGCCAGTAGTACATCACAGGGACCCTGTGGCTACACCTTC | CASSTSQGPCGYTF
NA | TRBJ1-1 | TRBV4-3 | TRBD1 | TGCGCCAGCAGCCCGACAGGGCAGGGGACTGAAGCTTTCTTT | CASSPTGQGTEAFF
NA | TRBJ1-1 | TRBV20-1 | TRBD1 | TGCAGTGCGTCGGGACAGTTCATGAACACTGAAGCTTTCTTT | CSASGQFMNTEAFF
few | TRBJ2-7 | TRBV2 | NA | TGTGCCAGCAGTAGATTCGAGAGGGCCTACGAGCAGTACTTC | CASSRFERAYEQYF
few | TRBJ2-3 | TRBV24-1 | NA | TGTGCCACCAGTGATTTGCCCAAGGGAGATACGCAGTATTTT | CATSDLPKGDTQYF
NA | TRBJ2-1 | TRBV6-1 | TRBD2 | TGTGCCAGCATGAGCGGGGGGCAGAACAATGAGCAGTTCTTC | CASMSGGQNNEQFF
NA | TRBJ2-7 | TRBV28 | TRBD2 | TGTGCCAGCAGTTTACGGGGGGGCTTATCCTACGAGCAGTACTTC | CASSLRGGLSYEQYF
NA | TRBJ2-1 | TRBV24-1 | TRBD2 | TGTGCCAGCACCGTAGGACTAGGTGACAATGAGCGGTTCTTC | CASTVGLGDNERFF
NA | TRBJ1-2 | TRBV12-3/TRBV12-4 | TRBD1 | TGTGCCAGCAGTTTTCAGGGGGTGTATGGCTACACCTTC | CASSFQGVYGYTF
NA | TRBJ2-7 | TRBV4-1 | NA | TGCGCCAGCAGCCAAGCCGCGGGACACACCTACGAGCAGTACTTC | CASSQAAGHTYEQYF
few | TRBJ2-1 | TRBV11-3 | NA | TGTGCCAGCAGCTCCGGGACGAGCTACAATGAGCAGTTCTTC | CASSSGTSYNEQFF
NA | TRBJ1-1 | TRBV10-3 | NA | TGTGCCATCAGTGAGTCGGGCAGCGGAAGGACTGAAGCTTTCTTT | CAISESGSGRTEAFF
NA | TRBJ2-5 | TRBV12-5 | NA | TGTGCTAGTGGTTTGGTACAAGGAATCCAAGAGACCCAGTACTTC | CASGLVQGIQETQYF
once | TRBJ1-5 | TRBV7-3 | TRBD1 | TGTGCCAGCAGCTTAATAGGGGGCAACAATCAGCCCCAGCATTTT | CASSLIGGNNQPQHF
many | TRBJ2-7 | TRBV10-1 | TRBD1 | TGCGCCAGCAGTCCGTCCCGGGACAGGCTATACGAGCAGTACTTC | CASSPSRDRLYEQYF
NA | TRBJ2-5 | TRBV29-1 | NA | TGCAGCGTCGAAGGGGGGGTCAGCGAAGAGACCCAGTACTTC | CSVEGGVSEETQYF
NA | TRBJ1-1 | TRBV14 | TRBD1 | TGTGCCAGCAGCCAAGTGAGGGGGCGGAACACTGAAGCTTTCTTT | CASSQVRGRNTEAFF
NA | TRBJ2-7 | TRBV9 | NA | TGTGCCAGCAGCCTTAGAATGGGAGACGAGCAGTACTTC | CASSLRMGDEQYF
NA | TRBJ1-1 | TRBV5-6 | NA | TGTGCCAGCAGCTGGGCGAGGCAGCCCATGAACACTGAAGCTTTCTTT | CASSWARQPMNTEAFF
NA | TRBJ1-1 | TRBV11-2 | NA | TGTGCCAGCAGCCTCACCACACTAAACACTGAAGCTTTCTTT | CASSLTTLNTEAFF
many | TRBJ2-1 | TRBV7-2 | NA | TGTGCCAGCAGCTTGCGAGACAGCTACAATGAGCAGTTCTTC | CASSLRDSYNEQFF
NA | TRBJ1-2 | TRBV13 | NA | TGTGCCAGCAGCTTACGAGGGTTCTATGGCTACACCTTC | CASSLRGFYGYTF
few | TRBJ2-7 | TRBV7-2 | TRBD2 | TGTGCCAGCAGCTTAATCCCCCTAGCGGGGGCCGCCTACGAGCAGTACTTC | CASSLIPLAGAAYEQYF
once | TRBJ2-1 | TRBV30 | TRBD2 | TGTGCCAGTAGCACAAGGACTAGCGGGAGTTACAATGAGCAGTTCTTC | CASSTRTSGSYNEQFF
NA | TRBJ1-2 | TRBV10-3 | NA | TGTGCCATCAGTGAGGCAGGGGACTATGGCTACACCTTC | CAISEAGDYGYTF
NA | TRBJ1-1 | TRBV18 | NA | TGTGCCAGCTCACCAGGACCCGACCCTGAAGCTTTCTTT | CASSPGPDPEAFF
NA | TRBJ1-2 | TRBV12-3/TRBV12-4 | NA | TGTGCCAGCAGCAAAATAGACCGGGACGCCAACTTGGGCTGTTTC | CASSKIDRDANLGCF
NA | TRBJ1-2 | TRBV5-5 | TRBD1 | TGTGCCAGCAGCTTGGCGGACAGGGCGGACTATGGCTACACCTTC | CASSLADRADYGYTF
few | TRBJ2-7 | TRBV19 | NA | TGTGCCAGTAGTTCCGGACTCGACGGTTACGAGCAGTACTTC | CASSSGLDGYEQYF
NA | TRBJ1-1 | TRBV20-1 | NA | TGCAGTGCTAGGGCTGGGTTTTCATACACTGAAGCTTTCTTT | CSARAGFSYTEAFF
NA | TRBJ2-7 | TRBV7-6 | NA | TGTGCCAGCAGCTTTAGTAGGGCCTCCAATTTCTACGAGCAGTACTTC | CASSFSRASNFYEQYF
NA | TRBJ2-4 | TRBV28 | TRBD2 | TGTGCCAGCAGCCTCGGGGGGATACTAGCCAAAAACATTCAGTACTTC | CASSLGGILAKNIQYF
few | TRBJ1-1 | TRBV12-3/TRBV12-4 | NA | TGTGCCAGCAGTTTATCGCCTTGGGGCACTGAAGCTTTCTTT | CASSLSPWGTEAFF